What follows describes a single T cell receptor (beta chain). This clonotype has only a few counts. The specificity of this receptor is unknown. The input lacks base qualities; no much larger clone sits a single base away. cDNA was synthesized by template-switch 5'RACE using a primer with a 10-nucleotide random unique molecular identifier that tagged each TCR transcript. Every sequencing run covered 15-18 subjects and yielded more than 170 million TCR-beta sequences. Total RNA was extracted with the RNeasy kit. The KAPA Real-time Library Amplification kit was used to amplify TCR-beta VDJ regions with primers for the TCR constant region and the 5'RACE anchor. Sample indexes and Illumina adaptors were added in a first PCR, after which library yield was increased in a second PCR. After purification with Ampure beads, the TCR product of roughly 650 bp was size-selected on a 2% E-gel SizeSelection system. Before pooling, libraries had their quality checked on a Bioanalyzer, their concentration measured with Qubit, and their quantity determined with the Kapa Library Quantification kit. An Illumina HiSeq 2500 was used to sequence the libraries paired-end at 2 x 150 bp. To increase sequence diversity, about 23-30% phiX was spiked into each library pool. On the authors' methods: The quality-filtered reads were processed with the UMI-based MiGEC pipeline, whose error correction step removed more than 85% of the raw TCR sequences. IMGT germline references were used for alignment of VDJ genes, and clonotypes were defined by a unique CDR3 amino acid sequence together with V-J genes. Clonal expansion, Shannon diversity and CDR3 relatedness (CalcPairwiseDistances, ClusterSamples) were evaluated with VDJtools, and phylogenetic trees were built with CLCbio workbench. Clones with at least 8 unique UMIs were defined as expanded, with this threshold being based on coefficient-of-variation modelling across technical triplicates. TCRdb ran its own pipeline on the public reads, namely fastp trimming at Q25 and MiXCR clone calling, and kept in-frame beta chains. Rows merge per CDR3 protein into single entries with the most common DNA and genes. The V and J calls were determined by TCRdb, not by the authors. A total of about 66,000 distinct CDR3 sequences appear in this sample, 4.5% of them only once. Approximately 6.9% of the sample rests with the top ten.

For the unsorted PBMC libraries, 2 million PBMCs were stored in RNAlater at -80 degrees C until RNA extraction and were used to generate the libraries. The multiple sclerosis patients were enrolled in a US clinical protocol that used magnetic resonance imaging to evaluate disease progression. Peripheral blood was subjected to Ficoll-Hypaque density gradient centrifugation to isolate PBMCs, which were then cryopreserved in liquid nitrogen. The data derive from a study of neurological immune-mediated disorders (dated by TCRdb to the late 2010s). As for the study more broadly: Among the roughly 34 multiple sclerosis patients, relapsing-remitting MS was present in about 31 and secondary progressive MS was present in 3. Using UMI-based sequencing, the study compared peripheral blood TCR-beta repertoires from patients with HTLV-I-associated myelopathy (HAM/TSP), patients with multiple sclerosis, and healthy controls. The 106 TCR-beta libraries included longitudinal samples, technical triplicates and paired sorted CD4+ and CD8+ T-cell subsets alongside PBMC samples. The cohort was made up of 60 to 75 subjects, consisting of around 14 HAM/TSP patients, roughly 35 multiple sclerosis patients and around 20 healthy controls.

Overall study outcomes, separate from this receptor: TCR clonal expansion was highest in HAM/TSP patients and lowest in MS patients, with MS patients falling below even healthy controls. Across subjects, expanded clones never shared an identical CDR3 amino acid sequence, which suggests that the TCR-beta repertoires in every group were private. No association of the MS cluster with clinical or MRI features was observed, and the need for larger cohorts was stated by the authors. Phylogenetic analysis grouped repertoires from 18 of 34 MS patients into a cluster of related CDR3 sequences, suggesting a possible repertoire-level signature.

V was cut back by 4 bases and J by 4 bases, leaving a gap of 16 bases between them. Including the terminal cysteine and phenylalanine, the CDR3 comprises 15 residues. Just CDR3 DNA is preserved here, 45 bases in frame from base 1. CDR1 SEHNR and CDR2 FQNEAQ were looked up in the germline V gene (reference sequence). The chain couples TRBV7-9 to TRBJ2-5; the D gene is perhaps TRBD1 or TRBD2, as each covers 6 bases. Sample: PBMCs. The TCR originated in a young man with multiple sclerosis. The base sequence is TGTGCCAGCAGCTCAAAGGGGGGCCTTGGAGAGACCCAGTACTTC. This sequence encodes CASSSKGGLGETQYF. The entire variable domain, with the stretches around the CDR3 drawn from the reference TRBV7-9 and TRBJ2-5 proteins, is DTGVSQNPRHKITKRGQNVTFRCDPISEHNRLYWYRQTLGQGPEFLTYFQNEAQLEKSRLLSDRFSAERPKGSFSTLEIQRTEQGDSAMYLCASSSKGGLGETQYFGPGTRLLVL.